This T cell receptor (beta chain) appears in the sequencing data of a study of blood T cell repertoires in COVID-19. Study context: The cDNA or gDNA used as material had been derived from T cells, B-cell-depleted T cells, or PBMCs.

The age range of participants was about 18 to 95 years, with residence in about 25 US areas. Each participant's cohort was designated according to participant-reported clinical history. The germline V and J ends were trimmed by 4 bases and 2 bases, with 17 bases remaining between them. Looked up from germline, CDR1 is MGHRA and CDR2 is YSYEKL. The CDR3 has 16 amino acids. Method: immunoSEQ multiplex PCR; TCRdb's copy keeps in-frame clones and lacks some. The sample consists of some 460,000 clones, around 90% of them appearing once. The chain is built from TRBV4-1 and TRBJ1-1, with D unresolved. The origin of this receptor is a woman aged 18-30 years who had recovered from COVID-19. Sample: PBMCs or T cells enriched from blood (not recorded which). CDR3 amino acids: CASSLHGGSSNTEAFF. The CDR3 DNA reads TGCGCCAGCAGCCTCCACGGCGGGTCCTCTAACACTGAAGCTTTCTTT.